The 2 T cell receptor beta chains presented below share a single source sample, sequenced in a study of T cell responses to AZD1222 COVID-19 vaccine. Generated by immunoSEQ multiplex PCR, the TCRdb table keeps only in-frame clones and is missing some. The sample contains about 78,000 clones, roughly 87% of which appear only once. The input for sequencing was peripheral blood, taken on day 0 of AZD1222 vaccination. These TCRs come from an adult in good health.

The chain couples TRBV6-5 to TRBJ2-3; D is perhaps TRBD1 (6 bases). The V end was cut by 8 bases, the J end by 3 bases, with 12 bases between. The CDR3 extends over 13 amino acids. Germline V gene data show CDR1 as MNHEY and CDR2 as SVGAGI. The CDR3 bases are TGTGCCAGCCTACAGGGTTCTACAGATACGCAGTATTTT. Its protein product is CASLQGSTDTQYF.

This CDR3 reads CASSETTDYNEQFF. CDR3 DNA: TGTGCCAGCAGCGAAACGACGGATTACAATGAGCAGTTCTTC. This rearrangement joins TRBV7-8 to TRBJ2-1, with D hard to call. The CDR3 runs to 14 residues. Germline CDR1 reads SGHVS; CDR2 reads FQNEAQ. Trimming cost V 5 bases and J 4 bases, with 12 bases left between them. Based on the CDR3 plus reference TRBV7-8 and TRBJ2-1, the full variable domain is GAGVSQSPRYKVAKRGQDVALRCDPISGHVSLFWYQQALGQGPEFLTYFQNEAQLDKSGLPSDRFFAERPEGSVSTLKIQRTQQEDSAVYLCASSETTDYNEQFFGPGTRLTVL.